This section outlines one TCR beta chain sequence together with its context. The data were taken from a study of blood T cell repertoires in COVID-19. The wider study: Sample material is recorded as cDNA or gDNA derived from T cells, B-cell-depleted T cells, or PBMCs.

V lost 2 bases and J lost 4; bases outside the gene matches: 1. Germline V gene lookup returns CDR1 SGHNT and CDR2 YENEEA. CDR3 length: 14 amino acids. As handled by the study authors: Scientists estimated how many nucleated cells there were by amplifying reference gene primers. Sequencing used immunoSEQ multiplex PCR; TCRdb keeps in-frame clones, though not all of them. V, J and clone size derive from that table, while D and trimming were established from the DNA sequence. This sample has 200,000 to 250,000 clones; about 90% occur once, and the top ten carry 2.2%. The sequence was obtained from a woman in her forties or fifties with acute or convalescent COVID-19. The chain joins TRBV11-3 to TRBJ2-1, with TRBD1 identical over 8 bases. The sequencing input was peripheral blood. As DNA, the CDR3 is TGTGCCAGCAGCTTATGGACAGGGTACAATGAGCAGTTCTTC. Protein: CASSLWTGYNEQFF.